This is a list of T cell receptor beta chains from one sample in a study of T cells after yellow fever vaccination. TCRdb redid the calling of the 5' RACE reads with MiXCR, one entry per CDR3 protein. The sample contains some 260,000 distinct CDR3 sequences, about 5% of which appear only once. The input for sequencing was CD4+ T cells sorted from PBMCs, taken on the day of the yellow fever booster vaccination. The receptors shown here come from a man aged 18 to 30 who received the YFV17D yellow fever vaccine. Both conserved end residues are part of each CDR3. The D gene is left open where the match is weak. Some rows have no size entry. The others give once, few or many, or a class for an expanded clone.

clone size: few
V gene: TRBV12-3/TRBV12-4
D gene: TRBD1
J gene: TRBJ1-1
CDR3 DNA: TGTGCCAGCAGTCCATGGACAGGGTCTGAAGCTTTCTTT
CDR3 protein: CASSPWTGSEAFF

clone size: many
V gene: TRBV5-1
D gene: NA
J gene: TRBJ2-3
CDR3 DNA: TGCGCCAGCAGGGAGAACAGGAACACAGATACGCAGTATTTT
CDR3 protein: CASRENRNTDTQYF

clone size: few
V gene: TRBV7-9
D gene: NA
J gene: TRBJ2-4
CDR3 DNA: TGTGCCAGCAGCATCCTACTAGCCAAAAACATTCAGTACTTC
CDR3 protein: CASSILLAKNIQYF

clone size: many
V gene: TRBV12-3/TRBV12-4
D gene: NA
J gene: TRBJ2-7
CDR3 DNA: TGTGCCAGCAGTTTCTTCAGGGCCTACGAGCAGTACTTC
CDR3 protein: CASSFFRAYEQYF

clone size: few
V gene: TRBV7-3
D gene: NA
J gene: TRBJ2-2
CDR3 DNA: TGTGCCAGCAGCTTTTCGAGGTCCGGGGAGCTGTTTTTT
CDR3 protein: CASSFSRSGELFF

clone size: few
V gene: TRBV20-1
D gene: NA
J gene: TRBJ1-1
CDR3 DNA: TGCAGTGCTAGGCACACTGAAGCTTTCTTT
CDR3 protein: CSARHTEAFF

clone size: many
V gene: TRBV24-1
D gene: NA
J gene: TRBJ1-1
CDR3 DNA: TGTGCCACCAGTGCAGGGGCGTATACTGAAGCTTTCTTT
CDR3 protein: CATSAGAYTEAFF

clone size: few
V gene: TRBV28
D gene: NA
J gene: TRBJ2-2
CDR3 DNA: TGTGCCAGCAGGCAACCGACCGAGCCAGGGGAGCTGTTTTTT
CDR3 protein: CASRQPTEPGELFF

clone size: many
V gene: TRBV6-1
D gene: NA
J gene: TRBJ2-2
CDR3 DNA: TGTGCCAGCAGTGAATCTCCAACCGGGGAGCTGTTTTTT
CDR3 protein: CASSESPTGELFF

clone size: NA
V gene: TRBV4-3
D gene: NA
J gene: TRBJ1-1
CDR3 DNA: TGCGCCAGCAGCCAAAGGACCCCTCAAACTGAAGCTTTCTTT
CDR3 protein: CASSQRTPQTEAFF

clone size: many
V gene: TRBV20-1
D gene: TRBD1
J gene: TRBJ1-4
CDR3 DNA: TGCAGTGCGTCCGGACAGGGGGCCACGGACCTTTTT
CDR3 protein: CSASGQGATDLF

clone size: few
V gene: TRBV12-3/TRBV12-4
D gene: NA
J gene: TRBJ1-5
CDR3 DNA: TGTGCCAGCAGGGACCGAGGGGTCCGCAATCAGCCCCAGCATTTT
CDR3 protein: CASRDRGVRNQPQHF

clone size: many
V gene: TRBV11-2
D gene: NA
J gene: TRBJ2-7
CDR3 DNA: TGTGCCAGCAGCCACCCCATTGGCAGACCCTCCTACGAGCAGTACTTC
CDR3 protein: CASSHPIGRPSYEQYF

clone size: many
V gene: TRBV13
D gene: TRBD2
J gene: TRBJ2-1
CDR3 DNA: TGTGCCAGCAGCTTAGATGGGCTAGCGGGGTACAATGAGCAGTTCTTC
CDR3 protein: CASSLDGLAGYNEQFF

clone size: NA
V gene: TRBV12-3/TRBV12-4
D gene: NA
J gene: TRBJ2-2
CDR3 DNA: TGTGCCAGCAGTTTTACGAGGCTAGGACGGGAGCTGTTTTTT
CDR3 protein: CASSFTRLGRELFF

clone size: few
V gene: TRBV7-2
D gene: TRBD2
J gene: TRBJ2-3
CDR3 DNA: TGTGCCAGCAGCCAAACTAGCGGGGGAGGCGGAGATACGCAGTATTTT
CDR3 protein: CASSQTSGGGGDTQYF

clone size: many
V gene: TRBV7-9
D gene: NA
J gene: TRBJ1-4
CDR3 DNA: TGTGCCAGCAGCCCGTCGGGGTGGAGTGAAAAACTGTTTTTT
CDR3 protein: CASSPSGWSEKLFF

clone size: many
V gene: TRBV5-1
D gene: TRBD1
J gene: TRBJ2-4
CDR3 DNA: TGCGCCAGCAGCGTGGGACAGGGGGCCAAAAACATTCAGTACTTC
CDR3 protein: CASSVGQGAKNIQYF

clone size: few
V gene: TRBV20-1
D gene: NA
J gene: TRBJ2-5
CDR3 DNA: TGCAGTGTCCCGGGGATAGGGACAAACAAAGAGACCCAGTACTTC
CDR3 protein: CSVPGIGTNKETQYF

clone size: few
V gene: TRBV7-2
D gene: TRBD1
J gene: TRBJ1-5
CDR3 DNA: TGTGCCAGCAGCGCAGATAGGGGGCAACAGCCCCAGCATTTT
CDR3 protein: CASSADRGQQPQHF

clone size: NA
V gene: TRBV4-2
D gene: NA
J gene: TRBJ1-4
CDR3 DNA: TGTGCCAGCAGCCGTTCCACTAATGAAAAACTGTTTTTT
CDR3 protein: CASSRSTNEKLFF

clone size: few
V gene: TRBV6-5
D gene: NA
J gene: TRBJ1-2
CDR3 DNA: TGTGCCAGCAGTTACTCGACGGTGGGGCCTTATGGCTACACCTTC
CDR3 protein: CASSYSTVGPYGYTF

clone size: NA
V gene: TRBV4-1
D gene: TRBD1
J gene: TRBJ1-6
CDR3 DNA: TGCGCCAGCAGCCACCCAGGACAGGGTACAAATTCACCCCTCCACTTT
CDR3 protein: CASSHPGQGTNSPLHF

clone size: many
V gene: TRBV7-3
D gene: NA
J gene: TRBJ2-3
CDR3 DNA: TGTGCCAGCAGCTTAAGGTCCGGGCCAGATACGCAGTATTTT
CDR3 protein: CASSLRSGPDTQYF

clone size: NA
V gene: TRBV5-1
D gene: NA
J gene: TRBJ2-7
CDR3 DNA: TGCGCCAGCAGCTTGTCTTGGGGAAGCTCCTACGAGCAGTACTTC
CDR3 protein: CASSLSWGSSYEQYF

clone size: few
V gene: TRBV5-4
D gene: NA
J gene: TRBJ2-5
CDR3 DNA: TGTGCCAGCAGCCGGGAATTTCAAGAGACCCAGTACTTC
CDR3 protein: CASSREFQETQYF

clone size: NA
V gene: TRBV29-1
D gene: NA
J gene: TRBJ1-2
CDR3 DNA: TGCAGCGTTGTAAGTTGGGCACAAAACTATGGCTACACCTTC
CDR3 protein: CSVVSWAQNYGYTF

clone size: few
V gene: TRBV16
D gene: TRBD1
J gene: TRBJ1-4
CDR3 DNA: TGTGCCAGCAGCCGACGGGACAGGGGAAATGAAAAACTGTTTTTT
CDR3 protein: CASSRRDRGNEKLFF

clone size: many
V gene: TRBV5-1
D gene: NA
J gene: TRBJ2-7
CDR3 DNA: TGCGCCAGCAGCTTGGTGGCCGGGGATGGGAACGAGCAGTACTTC
CDR3 protein: CASSLVAGDGNEQYF

clone size: NA
V gene: TRBV5-1
D gene: NA
J gene: TRBJ1-2
CDR3 DNA: TGCGCCAGCAGCTTGGATTTCGCGGCAGCGAATAGCTACACCTTC
CDR3 protein: CASSLDFAAANSYTF

clone size: NA
V gene: TRBV5-6
D gene: NA
J gene: TRBJ1-2
CDR3 DNA: TGTGATAGCAGCTTGGGGCCCTCGTCTAACTATGGCTACACCTTC
CDR3 protein: CDSSLGPSSNYGYTF

clone size: few
V gene: TRBV7-3
D gene: NA
J gene: TRBJ2-2
CDR3 DNA: TGTGCCAGCAGCCCGATTAGGGACGGGGGAGAGCTGTTTTTT
CDR3 protein: CASSPIRDGGELFF

clone size: few
V gene: TRBV29-1
D gene: TRBD2
J gene: TRBJ2-1
CDR3 DNA: TGCAGCGTTGACACCCTAGCGGCTCGGGCCAATGAGCAGTTCTTC
CDR3 protein: CSVDTLAARANEQFF

clone size: many
V gene: TRBV20-1
D gene: NA
J gene: TRBJ2-6
CDR3 DNA: TGCAGTGCTAGTCTCTCTGGGGCCAACGTCCTGACTTTC
CDR3 protein: CSASLSGANVLTF

clone size: few
V gene: TRBV6-1
D gene: TRBD1
J gene: TRBJ2-3
CDR3 DNA: TGTGCCAGCAGGCTAGACAGGGGGGCAGATACGCAGTATTTT
CDR3 protein: CASRLDRGADTQYF

clone size: few
V gene: TRBV20-1
D gene: TRBD1
J gene: TRBJ1-2
CDR3 DNA: TGCAGTGCTCATGACCGGGACAGGGGCGGGGGCTACACCTTC
CDR3 protein: CSAHDRDRGGGYTF

clone size: NA
V gene: TRBV28
D gene: NA
J gene: TRBJ2-7
CDR3 DNA: TGTGCCAGCAGTTTTCGGCCCTACGAGCAGTACTTC
CDR3 protein: CASSFRPYEQYF

clone size: NA
V gene: TRBV20-1
D gene: TRBD1
J gene: TRBJ1-1
CDR3 DNA: TGCAGTGCTAGGGGACAGGGTACTGAAGCTTTCTTT
CDR3 protein: CSARGQGTEAFF

clone size: NA
V gene: TRBV19
D gene: NA
J gene: TRBJ1-5
CDR3 DNA: TGTGCCAGTAGCGGTGGTATCGGGGATCAGCCCCAGCATTTT
CDR3 protein: CASSGGIGDQPQHF

clone size: many
V gene: TRBV20-1
D gene: TRBD2
J gene: TRBJ2-2
CDR3 DNA: TGCAGTGCTGAAGGGGCGGGGGGCAACACCGGGGAGCTGTTTTTT
CDR3 protein: CSAEGAGGNTGELFF

clone size: few
V gene: TRBV2
D gene: NA
J gene: TRBJ2-7
CDR3 DNA: TGTGCCAGCAGTGAAGGCAGGCGAACATCCTACGAGCAGTACTTC
CDR3 protein: CASSEGRRTSYEQYF

clone size: many
V gene: TRBV2
D gene: NA
J gene: TRBJ1-1
CDR3 DNA: TGTGCCAGCAGACCGACCGAGGACACTGAAGCTTTCTTT
CDR3 protein: CASRPTEDTEAFF

clone size: NA
V gene: TRBV29-1
D gene: TRBD1
J gene: TRBJ1-5
CDR3 DNA: TGCAGCGTTACGGACAGGCTCAATCAGCCCCAGCATTTT
CDR3 protein: CSVTDRLNQPQHF

clone size: many
V gene: TRBV30
D gene: NA
J gene: TRBJ1-4
CDR3 DNA: TGTGCCTGGAGTAACGGCCAGCCTAATGAAAAACTGTTTTTT
CDR3 protein: CAWSNGQPNEKLFF

clone size: NA
V gene: TRBV7-9
D gene: TRBD1
J gene: TRBJ1-1
CDR3 DNA: TGTGCCAGCAGCCTCAGGGGGTCAGGTGAAGCTTTCTTT
CDR3 protein: CASSLRGSGEAFF

clone size: NA
V gene: TRBV29-1
D gene: NA
J gene: TRBJ2-1
CDR3 DNA: TGCAGCGCCGGTTTAGAGCGACGTGAGCAGTTCTTC
CDR3 protein: CSAGLERREQFF

clone size: NA
V gene: TRBV6-2/TRBV6-3
D gene: NA
J gene: TRBJ1-1
CDR3 DNA: TGTGCCAGCAGTTACTCGAGTCCAGGGAAGACTGAAGCTTTCTTT
CDR3 protein: CASSYSSPGKTEAFF

clone size: NA
V gene: TRBV6-1
D gene: TRBD1
J gene: TRBJ2-7
CDR3 DNA: TGTGCCAGCAGTGCACAGGGGGCGGGCGAGCAGTACTTC
CDR3 protein: CASSAQGAGEQYF

clone size: many
V gene: TRBV7-2
D gene: NA
J gene: TRBJ2-5
CDR3 DNA: TGTGCCAGCAGCTCCGCGGTTAGCGGAGGGACCCAGTACTTC
CDR3 protein: CASSSAVSGGTQYF

clone size: few
V gene: TRBV5-6
D gene: NA
J gene: TRBJ2-7
CDR3 DNA: TGTGCCAGCAGCTCAACAGGGCTGGACGAGCAGTACTTC
CDR3 protein: CASSSTGLDEQYF

clone size: few
V gene: TRBV12-3/TRBV12-4
D gene: NA
J gene: TRBJ2-5
CDR3 DNA: TGTGCCAGCAGTCCCCAGTCCCCACAGGGAACCCAGTACTTC
CDR3 protein: CASSPQSPQGTQYF

clone size: many
V gene: TRBV7-2
D gene: TRBD2
J gene: TRBJ2-3
CDR3 DNA: TGTGCCAGCAGCTCGCCGGGACTAGCATCAGATACGCAGTATTTT
CDR3 protein: CASSSPGLASDTQYF

clone size: few
V gene: TRBV20-1
D gene: TRBD2
J gene: TRBJ2-1
CDR3 DNA: TGCAGTGCTAGATTCCCCCTAGCGGGGGGGTATTCCTACAATGAGCAGTTCTTC
CDR3 protein: CSARFPLAGGYSYNEQFF

clone size: few
V gene: TRBV7-2
D gene: NA
J gene: TRBJ2-1
CDR3 DNA: TGTGCCAGCAGCTTAGAGTTCCAGGTCCCCTACAATGAGCAGTTCTTC
CDR3 protein: CASSLEFQVPYNEQFF

clone size: NA
V gene: TRBV20-1
D gene: NA
J gene: TRBJ2-3
CDR3 DNA: TGCAGTGCTAGAGCCCAAAATTCAGGGGCCACAGATACGCAGTATTTT
CDR3 protein: CSARAQNSGATDTQYF

clone size: few
V gene: TRBV12-3/TRBV12-4
D gene: TRBD1
J gene: TRBJ1-6
CDR3 DNA: TGTGCCAGCAGCAGACAGGGAAATTCACCCCTCCACTTT
CDR3 protein: CASSRQGNSPLHF

clone size: NA
V gene: TRBV29-1
D gene: TRBD1
J gene: TRBJ2-1
CDR3 DNA: TGCAGCGTTGTGGTCAGGGGGCGCGGGAATGAGCAGTTCTTC
CDR3 protein: CSVVVRGRGNEQFF